The entry that follows covers one TCR beta chain sequence. It has no known antigen specificity. The junction shows a germline mismatch at one end, possibly a read error. In the germline V gene (reference sequence), CDR1 corresponds to SEHNR and CDR2 to FQNEAQ. From cysteine to phenylalanine, the CDR3 is 11 amino acids long. Of the read, only the CDR3 DNA is kept; its 33 bases are in frame from base 1. This sample stems from a study of T-cell reconstitution after alpha-beta-depleted transplantation in children (dated by TCRdb to the mid-2010s). In the study overall: T-cell immune reconstitution after TCRalphabeta/CD19-depleted allogeneic hematopoietic cell transplantation in children was quantitatively tracked in the study by means of TCR repertoire profiling.

Library preparation employed PCR. The run used an Illumina HiSeq 2500. TCR library preparation used molecular barcoding, with unique molecular identifiers applied to normalize quantification of the TCRbeta repertoire. TCRdb trimmed the raw reads at Q25, called clones with MiXCR and kept productive beta chains. Under each unique CDR3 protein, matching rows form one entry showing the most common genes and DNA. The sample has under 140,000 distinct CDR3 sequences on record, 9% to 12% of them singletons. The biggest ten clones account for less than 10% of the sample. The TCR was taken from a human donor who donated a stem cell graft to a child with acute lymphoblastic leukemia. This chain joins TRBV7-9 to TRBJ2-5; no D gene is confidently identified. Specimen: PBMCs from the stem cell graft donor, collected from the stem cell graft. The nucleotide sequence reads TGTGCCACCAGCTCGCAAGAGACCCAGTACTTC. This yields the protein CATSSQETQYF.